This paragraph covers one T cell receptor (beta chain) sequence. This sample was included in a study of cytomegalovirus exposure and HLA in healthy donors. V trimming: 3 bases; J trimming: 5 bases; junction bases outside the gene matches: 5. CDR3 length: 13 residues. The V gene's germline CDR1 is GTSNPN and CDR2 SVGIG (reference sequence). 60 Vbeta and 13 Jbeta primers were used in PCR. Here immunoSEQ multiplex PCR was the method, and the copy in TCRdb shows in-frame clones only, minus some. Counted here are roughly 100,000 clones, about 80% occurring once; the ten biggest clones make up 2% to 2.5%. The chain joins TRBV30 to TRBJ2-3, with 7 bases lining up with TRBD2. The source is a man under 40 in good health and CMV-seronegative. Sequencing used PBMCs. The CDR3 region is CAWSGGLGDTQYF. For the CDR3, the DNA is TGTGCCTGGAGCGGGGGGTTGGGAGATACGCAGTATTTT.